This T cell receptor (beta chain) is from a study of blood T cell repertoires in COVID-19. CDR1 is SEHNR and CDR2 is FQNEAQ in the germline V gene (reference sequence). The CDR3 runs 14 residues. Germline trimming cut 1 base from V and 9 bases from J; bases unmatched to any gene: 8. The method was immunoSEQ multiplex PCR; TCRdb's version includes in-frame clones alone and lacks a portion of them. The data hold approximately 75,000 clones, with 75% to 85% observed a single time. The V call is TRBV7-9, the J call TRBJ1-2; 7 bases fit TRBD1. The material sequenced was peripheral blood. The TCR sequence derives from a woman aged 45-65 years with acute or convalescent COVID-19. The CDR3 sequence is CASSLDRGPRSYTF. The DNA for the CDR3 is TGTGCCAGCAGCTTAGACAGGGGCCCTAGGAGCTACACCTTC.